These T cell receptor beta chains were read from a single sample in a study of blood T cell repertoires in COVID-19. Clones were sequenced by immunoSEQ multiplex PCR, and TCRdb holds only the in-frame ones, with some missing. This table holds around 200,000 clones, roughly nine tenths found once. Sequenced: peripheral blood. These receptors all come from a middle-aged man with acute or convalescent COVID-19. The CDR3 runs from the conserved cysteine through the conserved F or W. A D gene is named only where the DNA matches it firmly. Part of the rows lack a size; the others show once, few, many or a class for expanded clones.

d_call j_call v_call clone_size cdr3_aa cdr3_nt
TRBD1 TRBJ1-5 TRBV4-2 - CASSQGLRDSPNQPQHF TGTGCCAGCAGCCAAGGGTTGAGGGACAGTCCCAATCAGCCCCAGCATTTT
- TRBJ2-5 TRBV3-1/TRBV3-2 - CASSPGTYQETQYF TGTGCCAGCAGCCCCGGGACTTACCAAGAGACCCAGTACTTC
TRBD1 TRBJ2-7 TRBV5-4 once CASSAWDRSYEQYF TGTGCCAGCAGCGCATGGGACAGGTCCTACGAGCAGTACTTC
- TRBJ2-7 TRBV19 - CASSIWRQSQYGQYF TGTGCCAGTAGCATTTGGCGACAGAGCCAATACGGGCAGTACTTC
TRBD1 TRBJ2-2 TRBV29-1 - CSVAGTENTGELFF TGCAGCGTTGCCGGGACAGAAAACACCGGGGAGCTGTTTTTT
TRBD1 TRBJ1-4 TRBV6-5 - CASSTGTGLNEKLFF TGTGCCAGCAGTACTGGGACAGGGCTTAATGAAAAACTGTTTTTT
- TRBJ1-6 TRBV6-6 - CASSPGHPDASYNSPLHF TGTGCCAGCAGTCCAGGACACCCGGACGCCTCCTATAATTCACCCCTCCACTTT
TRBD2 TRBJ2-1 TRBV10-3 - CAISFGTSGYNEQFF TGTGCCATCAGTTTCGGGACTAGCGGGTACAATGAGCAGTTCTTC
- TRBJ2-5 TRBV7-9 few CASSTGLQETQYF TGTGCCAGCAGCACTGGACTGCAAGAGACCCAGTACTTC
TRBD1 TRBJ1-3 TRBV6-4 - CASSEGQDRGRDGNTIYF TGTGCCAGCAGTGAAGGTCAGGACAGGGGGCGCGACGGAAACACCATATATTTT
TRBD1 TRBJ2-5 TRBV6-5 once CASSLGTGGRETQYF TGTGCCAGCAGTCTGGGGACAGGGGGTAGGGAGACCCAGTACTTC
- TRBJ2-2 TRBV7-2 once CASSPGTYLTGELFF TGTGCCAGCAGCCCCGGGACTTACCTCACCGGGGAGCTGTTTTTT
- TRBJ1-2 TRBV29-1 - CSVVDSHYGYTF TGCAGCGTCGTCGACAGCCACTATGGCTACACCTTC
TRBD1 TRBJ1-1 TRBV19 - CASSPWTGESTEAFF TGTGCCAGTAGTCCGTGGACAGGGGAGAGCACTGAAGCTTTCTTT
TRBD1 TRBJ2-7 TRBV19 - CATGTGLYEQYF TGTGCCACCGGGACAGGGCTCTACGAGCAGTACTTC
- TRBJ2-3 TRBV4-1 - CASSPQRAGTDTQYF TGCGCCAGCAGCCCCCAGCGGGCGGGGACAGATACGCAGTATTTT
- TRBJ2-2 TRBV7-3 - CASRSTSTGELFF TGTGCCAGCAGGTCAACCAGCACCGGGGAGCTGTTTTTT
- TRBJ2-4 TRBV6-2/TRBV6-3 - CASSYSGGRAKNIQYF TGTGCCAGCAGTTACTCGGGGGGTAGGGCCAAAAACATTCAGTACTTC
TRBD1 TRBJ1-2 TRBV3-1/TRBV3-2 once CASSQEQGARGYTF TGTGCCAGCAGCCAGGAGCAGGGGGCGCGGGGCTACACCTTC
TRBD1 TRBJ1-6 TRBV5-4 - CASSFGQGRSPLHF TGTGCCAGCAGCTTCGGACAGGGACGATCACCCCTCCACTTT
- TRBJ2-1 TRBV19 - CASREGTSAYNEQFF TGTGCCAGTAGGGAGGGGACTTCGGCCTACAATGAGCAGTTCTTC
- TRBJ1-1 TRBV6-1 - CASSESPRVTEAFF TGTGCCAGCAGTGAATCTCCCCGAGTGACTGAAGCTTTCTTT
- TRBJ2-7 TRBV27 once CASSTYRDFRSYEQYF TGTGCCAGCAGTACCTACCGGGACTTTCGCTCCTACGAGCAGTACTTC
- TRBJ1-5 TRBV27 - CASSPPGLQPQHF TGTGCCAGCAGCCCACCGGGACTTCAGCCCCAGCATTTT
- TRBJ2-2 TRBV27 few CASSLMALNTGELFF TGTGCCAGCAGTTTAATGGCCCTTAACACCGGGGAGCTGTTTTTT
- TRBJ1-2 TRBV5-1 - CASSLDRDRGYTF TGCGCCAGCAGCTTGGACAGGGACCGGGGCTACACCTTC